The clone carrying this TCR beta chain came up a few times. The data were obtained in a study of low-dose radiotherapy and immunotherapy resistance in tumors. Study context: Fractions of 1 Gy went to Cohort 2 every two weeks, for 13 Gy over 26 weeks. Treatment included intravenous cyclophosphamide dosed at 200 mg/m2 every two weeks, one day before radiation and immunotherapy.

Described time point: before trial treatment. CDR1 is SEHNR and CDR2 is FQNEAQ in the germline V gene (reference sequence). This CDR3 is built from 11 residues. Trimming removed 1 base at V and 11 bases at J, with 8 bases between. First-strand cDNA used TRAV- and TRBV-specific primers, covering alpha and beta chains. Both a constant-region primer and a V-primer adapter served to amplify TCRs across 15 to 20 PCR cycles. Through in vitro transcription, the mRNA that had been isolated was amplified. TCRdb reprocessed the reads with MiXCR, giving one entry per CDR3 protein. The sample consists of about 60,000 distinct CDR3 sequences, approximately 26% of them appearing once.

V and J are TRBV7-9 and TRBJ1-1, with TRBD1 as a possible D gene (5 bases). This TCR was sampled from a male donor with prostate cancer. The sequences come from PBMCs, collected before treatment. The CDR3 here is CASSLGDPAFF. As DNA, the CDR3 is TGTGCCAGCAGCTTAGGGGACCCCGCTTTCTTT.